The sequence of this TCR beta chain was determined in a study of naive and memory T cell subsets. Whole-study findings and limits: From naive to CM, EM and EMRA, diversity decreased and Gini increased. Over 85% of naive TCR sequences appeared only once, unlike memory subsets.

An equimolar mix of two oligonucleotides served as the beta constant-region primer for TRBC1 and TRBC2. An oligonucleotide with the SP2 primer and a 12-nucleotide UMI was ligated to the cDNA 3' end. TCRdb re-called the UMI-ligation and nested PCR reads through MiXCR, storing one row per CDR3 protein. Counted here are thousands of distinct CDR3 sequences, 7.2% occurring once; the ten biggest clones make up roughly 80%. Concerning this clonotype: The antigen remains unidentified.

V shed 4 bases and J shed 4 bases, with 8 bases lying between them. The germline V gene encodes CDR1 SEHNR and CDR2 FQNEAQ (reference sequence). This CDR3 comprises 13 residues. The sequencing input was CD4+ TEMRA cells from blood. Subset indicated: effector memory re-expressing CD45RA, CD45RA+ CD27-. The receptor was isolated from a human donor in good health. This chain joins TRBV7-9 and TRBJ1-3, with D possibly matching TRBD1 (6 bases). Written as DNA, the CDR3 is TGTGCCAGCAGCTCGCAGGGGGGAAACACCATATATTTT. Its protein is CASSSQGGNTIYF.